A single sample is the source of the 4 T cell receptor beta chains below, sequenced in a study of T-cell reconstitution after alpha-beta-depleted transplantation in children. The authors prepared the TCRbeta library with unique molecular identifiers. Each CDR3 protein is one row after TCRdb ran MiXCR on the PCR reads. The data contain around 580,000 distinct CDR3 sequences, approximately 22% of them seen just once; the ten biggest clones take up 14%. Here the sequenced sample was PBMCs, mostly from graft donor cells, taken 360 days after TCRalphabeta/CD19-depleted stem cell transplant. These receptors were collected from a boy under two years old who had a stem cell transplant for acute myeloid leukemia, so the T cells may come from the graft donor.

This clonotype was observed a handful of times. CDR3 in DNA: TGCAGTGCTCCGAACACAGATACGCAGTATTTT. It yields the protein CSAPNTDTQYF. This chain uses TRBV20-1 with TRBJ2-3; D remains ambiguous. CDR3 length: 11 amino acids. Per the germline V gene, CDR1 is DFQATT and CDR2 is SNEGSKA (reference sequence). Trimming removed 5 bases at V and 2 bases at J, with 5 bases between.

This clonotype was seen many times. The chain carries TRBV7-9 and TRBJ1-1; D gene unclear. Germline V gene sequence: CDR1 SEHNR, CDR2 FQNEAQ (reference sequence). The CDR3 runs to 11 residues. V lost 9 bases, J lost 4 bases, and 9 bases lay in between. CDR3 coding DNA: TGTGCCAGTAGTCAGACCACTGAAGCTTTCTTT. As protein: CASSQTTEAFF. Full variable domain (missing parts from reference TRBV7-9 and TRBJ1-1): DTGVSQNPRHKITKRGQNVTFRCDPISEHNRLYWYRQTLGQGPEFLTYFQNEAQLEKSRLLSDRFSAERPKGSFSTLEIQRTEQGDSAMYLCASSQTTEAFFGQGTRLTVV.

V usage is TRBV28 and J usage is TRBJ1-5; the D gene is possibly TRBD1 (6 bases). CDR3 length: 13 amino acids. The V gene's germline CDR1 is MDHEN and CDR2 SYDVKM. Trimming cost V 7 bases and J 9 bases, with 16 bases left between them. CDR3: CASTIQGYGPQHF. CDR3 DNA sequence: TGTGCCAGCACCATTCAGGGGTACGGGCCCCAGCATTTT.

This clonotype was detected a few times. The chain uses TRBV20-1 and TRBJ2-2, with 7 bases matching TRBD1. The CDR3 loop spans 14 amino acids. Per the germline V gene, CDR1 is DFQATT and CDR2 is SNEGSKA (reference sequence). J gave up 4 bases and V 6 bases, and 8 bases lay outside the gene matches. The CDR3 coding sequence is TGCAGTGCACGGACAGGCCCCGCCACCGGGGAGCTGTTTTTT. It translates to CSARTGPATGELFF.